The source of this TCR beta chain is a study of patients and donors after allogeneic stem cell transplantation. TCRdb re-analysed the RT-PCR reads in MiXCR, keeping a single row per CDR3 protein. This table holds about 410,000 distinct CDR3 sequences, 16% found once. Only a few counts were recorded for this clonotype. Trimming shortened V by 4 bases and J by 4 bases, and 11 bases separated the two germline ends. The CDR3 runs 14 residues. In germline, CDR1 is SEHNR, CDR2 FQNEAQ (reference sequence). The sequenced sample was blood, either unsorted or a sorted T cell fraction (not recorded which). The J gene is TRBJ1-5, the V gene TRBV7-9; D call uncertain. This clonotype was obtained from a human donor who was either an allogeneic HSCT recipient or a stem cell or donor lymphocyte infusion donor (not recorded which). It is not recorded whose cells these are; they may come from a transplant donor. The CDR3 region is CASSSSRRNQPQHF. CDR3 bases: TGTGCCAGCAGCTCCAGCCGGAGGAATCAGCCCCAGCATTTT.